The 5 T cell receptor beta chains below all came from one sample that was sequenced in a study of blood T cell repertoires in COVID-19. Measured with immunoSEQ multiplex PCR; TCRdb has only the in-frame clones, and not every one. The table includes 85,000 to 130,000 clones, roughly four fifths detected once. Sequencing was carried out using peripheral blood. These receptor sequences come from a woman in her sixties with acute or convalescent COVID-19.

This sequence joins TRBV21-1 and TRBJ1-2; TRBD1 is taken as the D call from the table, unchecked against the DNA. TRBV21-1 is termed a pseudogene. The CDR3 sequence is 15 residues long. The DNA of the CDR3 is TGTGCCAGCAGCCCTGGGGACAGGGGGCTGGGGGGCTACACCTTC. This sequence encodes CASSPGDRGLGGYTF.

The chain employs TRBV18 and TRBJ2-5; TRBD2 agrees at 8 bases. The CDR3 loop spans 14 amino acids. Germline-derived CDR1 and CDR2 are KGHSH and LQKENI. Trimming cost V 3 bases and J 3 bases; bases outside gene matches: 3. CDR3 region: CASSPGLGKETQYF. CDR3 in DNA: TGTGCCAGCTCACCGGGACTAGGGAAAGAGACCCAGTACTTC.

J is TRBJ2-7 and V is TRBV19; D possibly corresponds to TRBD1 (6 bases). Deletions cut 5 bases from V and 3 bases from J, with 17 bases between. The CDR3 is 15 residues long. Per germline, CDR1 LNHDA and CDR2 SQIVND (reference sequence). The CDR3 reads CASSLRDQQGYEQYF. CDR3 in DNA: TGTGCCAGTAGTCTCCGGGACCAACAGGGCTACGAGCAGTACTTC.

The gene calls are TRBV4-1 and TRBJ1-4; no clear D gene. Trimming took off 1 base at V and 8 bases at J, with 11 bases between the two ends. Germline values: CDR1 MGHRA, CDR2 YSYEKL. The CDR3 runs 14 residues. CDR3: CASSQVFTGEKLFF. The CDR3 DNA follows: TGCGCCAGCAGCCAAGTATTTACGGGGGAAAAACTGTTTTTT.

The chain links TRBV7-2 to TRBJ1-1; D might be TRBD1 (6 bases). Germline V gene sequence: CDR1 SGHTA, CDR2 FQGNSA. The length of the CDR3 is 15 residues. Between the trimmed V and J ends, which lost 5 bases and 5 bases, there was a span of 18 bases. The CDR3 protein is CASSPRGGARTEAFF. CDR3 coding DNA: TGTGCCAGCAGCCCTCGGGGGGGGGCAAGGACTGAAGCTTTCTTT.